Listed below are T cell receptor beta chains from one sample, sequenced in a study of blood T cell repertoires in COVID-19. The table came from immunoSEQ multiplex PCR; TCRdb's copy has only in-frame clones and leaves some out. The data contain 150,000 or so clones, about three quarters of them seen just once; the ten biggest clones take up roughly 2.9%. Source material: PBMCs or T cells enriched from blood (not recorded which). The receptors come from a woman between 50 and 59 years old who had recovered from COVID-19. Both conserved end residues are part of each CDR3. Each record gives: V gene, D gene, J gene, clone size, CDR3 DNA, CDR3 protein. The D gene is left open where the match is weak. Only some rows state a clone size, as once, few, many or a class for expanded clones.

V gene: TRBV19
D gene: .
J gene: TRBJ2-1
clone size: .
CDR3 DNA: TGTGCCAGTCACATTACGGGGAGATACAATGAGCAGTTCTTC
CDR3 protein: CASHITGRYNEQFF

V gene: TRBV24-1
D gene: .
J gene: TRBJ2-1
clone size: .
CDR3 DNA: TGTGCCACCAGCGGGAGCTCCTACAATGAGCAGTTCTTC
CDR3 protein: CATSGSSYNEQFF

V gene: TRBV27
D gene: TRBD1
J gene: TRBJ1-6
clone size: .
CDR3 DNA: TGTGCCAGCAGGGAGACAGGGGGCGATTCACCCCTCCACTTT
CDR3 protein: CASRETGGDSPLHF

V gene: TRBV6-4
D gene: .
J gene: TRBJ2-3
clone size: .
CDR3 DNA: TGTGCCAGCAGTGACAGGGGAAGCACAGATACGCAGTATTTT
CDR3 protein: CASSDRGSTDTQYF

V gene: TRBV28
D gene: TRBD1
J gene: TRBJ2-1
clone size: few
CDR3 DNA: TGTGCCAGCAGTGCCCCCGGGACAGGCCACAATGAGCAGTTCTTC
CDR3 protein: CASSAPGTGHNEQFF

V gene: TRBV5-1
D gene: TRBD2
J gene: TRBJ2-7
clone size: few
CDR3 DNA: TGCGCCAGCACCCTAGCGGGAGGGCTCGGGGACGAGCAGTACTTC
CDR3 protein: CASTLAGGLGDEQYF

V gene: TRBV25-1
D gene: TRBD2
J gene: TRBJ2-7
clone size: .
CDR3 DNA: TGTGCCAGCAGCGGGATGAATTCGGGACTACTAATCTACGAGCAGTACTTC
CDR3 protein: CASSGMNSGLLIYEQYF

V gene: TRBV28
D gene: TRBD2
J gene: TRBJ2-7
clone size: .
CDR3 DNA: TGTGCCAGCAGTTCGACTAGCGGAGGGATCTACGAGCAGTACTTC
CDR3 protein: CASSSTSGGIYEQYF

V gene: TRBV29-1
D gene: .
J gene: TRBJ1-1
clone size: .
CDR3 DNA: TGCAGGGCACAAGCAGGGGCATACACTGAAGCTTTCTTT
CDR3 protein: CRAQAGAYTEAFF

V gene: TRBV11-3
D gene: .
J gene: TRBJ1-2
clone size: few
CDR3 DNA: TGTGCCAGCAGCCGAGAGCGGAACTATGGCTACACCTTC
CDR3 protein: CASSRERNYGYTF

V gene: TRBV7-9
D gene: .
J gene: TRBJ1-1
clone size: few
CDR3 DNA: TGTGCCAGCAGCTTAGGACAGAACACTGAAGCTTTCTTT
CDR3 protein: CASSLGQNTEAFF

V gene: TRBV5-6
D gene: TRBD1
J gene: TRBJ1-1
clone size: .
CDR3 DNA: TGTGCCAGCAGCTTGGGGACAGGGGGCTACACTGAAGCTTTCTTT
CDR3 protein: CASSLGTGGYTEAFF

V gene: TRBV5-4
D gene: TRBD1
J gene: TRBJ1-2
clone size: .
CDR3 DNA: TGTGCCAGCACACCCTATCGACAGGGGAGTATCTATGGCTACACCTTC
CDR3 protein: CASTPYRQGSIYGYTF

V gene: TRBV28
D gene: .
J gene: TRBJ1-4
clone size: .
CDR3 DNA: TGTGCCAGCAGTTTTGAGGGAGAGGGTGAAAAACTGTTTTTT
CDR3 protein: CASSFEGEGEKLFF

V gene: TRBV7-9
D gene: .
J gene: TRBJ2-7
clone size: .
CDR3 DNA: TGTGCCAGCAGCTTCGGCGGAGCCTACGAGCAGTACTTC
CDR3 protein: CASSFGGAYEQYF

V gene: TRBV12-5
D gene: TRBD1
J gene: TRBJ2-2
clone size: .
CDR3 DNA: TGTGCTAGTGTTGTGGACAGGGCGAACACCGGGGAGCTGTTTTTT
CDR3 protein: CASVVDRANTGELFF

V gene: TRBV7-7
D gene: .
J gene: TRBJ2-2
clone size: .
CDR3 DNA: TGTGCCAGCAGCCCCTCCCGGGACACCGCAAACACCGGGGAGCTGTTTTTT
CDR3 protein: CASSPSRDTANTGELFF

V gene: TRBV5-1
D gene: TRBD1
J gene: TRBJ1-1
clone size: .
CDR3 DNA: TGCGCCAGCAGCTTGGAGGGGGCAAGGGCTGAAGCTTTCTTT
CDR3 protein: CASSLEGARAEAFF

V gene: TRBV9
D gene: TRBD2
J gene: TRBJ2-3
clone size: .
CDR3 DNA: TGTGCCAGCAGCGTGACTAGCGGGAGAACAGATACGCAGTATTTT
CDR3 protein: CASSVTSGRTDTQYF

V gene: TRBV15
D gene: .
J gene: TRBJ2-2
clone size: .
CDR3 DNA: TGTGCCACCTCACGGGGCGGGGAGCTGTTTTTT
CDR3 protein: CATSRGGELFF

V gene: TRBV5-1
D gene: TRBD2
J gene: TRBJ2-1
clone size: .
CDR3 DNA: TGCGCCCGCCGCGGGCGGGGGGGCTTAAGCGGCGAGCAGTTCTTC
CDR3 protein: CARRGRGGLSGEQFF

V gene: TRBV6-5
D gene: TRBD1
J gene: TRBJ2-3
clone size: .
CDR3 DNA: TGTGCCAGCAGTCCCCGGACAGGACCCCTGTTGCCGCAGTATTTT
CDR3 protein: CASSPRTGPLLPQYF

V gene: TRBV6-4
D gene: .
J gene: TRBJ2-2
clone size: .
CDR3 DNA: TGTGCCAGCAGTGACTCTAGCGTGACCGGGGAGCTGTTTTTT
CDR3 protein: CASSDSSVTGELFF

V gene: TRBV7-9
D gene: TRBD1
J gene: TRBJ2-7
clone size: .
CDR3 DNA: TGTGCCAGCAGCTTAGTGGACAGGGGGCTCGAGCAGTACTTC
CDR3 protein: CASSLVDRGLEQYF

V gene: TRBV12-5
D gene: .
J gene: TRBJ1-1
clone size: once
CDR3 DNA: TGTGCTAGTGGCCCCCCAGGGGACACTGAAGCTTTCTTT
CDR3 protein: CASGPPGDTEAFF

V gene: TRBV6-5
D gene: TRBD2
J gene: TRBJ2-7
clone size: .
CDR3 DNA: TGTGCCAGCAGTCCCAGGCGTAAGCGGGGTCTGGAGCAGTACTTC
CDR3 protein: CASSPRRKRGLEQYF

V gene: TRBV5-1
D gene: TRBD1
J gene: TRBJ1-1
clone size: .
CDR3 DNA: TGCGCCAGCAGTAGTGACAGGGCGAACACTGAAGCTTTCTTT
CDR3 protein: CASSSDRANTEAFF

V gene: TRBV18
D gene: .
J gene: TRBJ1-6
clone size: .
CDR3 DNA: TGTGCCAGCTCGTCCAATTTCTCCTATAATTCACCCCTCCACTTT
CDR3 protein: CASSSNFSYNSPLHF

V gene: TRBV9
D gene: .
J gene: TRBJ1-1
clone size: .
CDR3 DNA: TGTGCCAGCAGCGAGGGGATGAACACTGAAGCTTTCTTT
CDR3 protein: CASSEGMNTEAFF

V gene: TRBV20-1
D gene: .
J gene: TRBJ1-2
clone size: few
CDR3 DNA: TGCAGTGCTAGTGGGGGGGGAGACTACACCTTC
CDR3 protein: CSASGGGDYTF

V gene: TRBV29-1
D gene: .
J gene: TRBJ1-1
clone size: .
CDR3 DNA: TGCAGCGTTTTGGACAGCCTCATGAACACTGAAGCTTTCTTT
CDR3 protein: CSVLDSLMNTEAFF

V gene: TRBV5-6
D gene: TRBD1
J gene: TRBJ2-2
clone size: .
CDR3 DNA: TGTGCCAGCAGCGGGACAGACAACACCGGGGAGCTGTTTTTT
CDR3 protein: CASSGTDNTGELFF

V gene: TRBV2
D gene: TRBD2
J gene: TRBJ2-1
clone size: once
CDR3 DNA: TGTGCCAGCAGTGCGGGGACTAACTACAATGAGCAGTTCTTC
CDR3 protein: CASSAGTNYNEQFF

V gene: TRBV7-2
D gene: TRBD1
J gene: TRBJ2-7
clone size: .
CDR3 DNA: TGTGCCAGCAGCCCCCCAGGGACAGGGATCGCCGAGCAGTACTTC
CDR3 protein: CASSPPGTGIAEQYF

V gene: TRBV6-5
D gene: TRBD1
J gene: TRBJ2-7
clone size: .
CDR3 DNA: TGTGCCAGCAGTTACTCGGGGACAGCTTACGAGCAGTACTTC
CDR3 protein: CASSYSGTAYEQYF

V gene: TRBV2
D gene: TRBD1
J gene: TRBJ1-1
clone size: .
CDR3 DNA: TGTGCCAAACAGGGGGCTTTGGAGAACACTGAAGCTTTCTTT
CDR3 protein: CAKQGALENTEAFF

V gene: TRBV7-3
D gene: TRBD1
J gene: TRBJ1-2
clone size: once
CDR3 DNA: TGTGCCAGCAGTCAAACAGGGGGCTATGGCTACACCTTC
CDR3 protein: CASSQTGGYGYTF

V gene: TRBV3-1/TRBV3-2
D gene: .
J gene: TRBJ1-6
clone size: .
CDR3 DNA: TGTGCCAGCAGCCAAGGGACAGCCAATTCACCCCTCCACTTT
CDR3 protein: CASSQGTANSPLHF

V gene: TRBV7-2
D gene: .
J gene: TRBJ1-3
clone size: .
CDR3 DNA: TGTGCCAGCAGCTTAGCATCGAGCCTTATTTTAAGCTCTGGAAACACCATATATTTT
CDR3 protein: CASSLASSLILSSGNTIYF

V gene: TRBV9
D gene: .
J gene: TRBJ2-7
clone size: .
CDR3 DNA: TGTGCCAGCAGCCGGGACGCCGGGAGCTCCTACGAGCAGTACTTC
CDR3 protein: CASSRDAGSSYEQYF

V gene: TRBV20-1
D gene: TRBD2
J gene: TRBJ2-7
clone size: .
CDR3 DNA: TGCAGTGCTAGTCGAGCGGGGGAGTACTCCTACGAGCAGTACTTC
CDR3 protein: CSASRAGEYSYEQYF

V gene: TRBV13
D gene: TRBD2
J gene: TRBJ2-3
clone size: .
CDR3 DNA: TGTGCCAGCAGCTTAGTAGCTAGCGGGGGGATCACAGATACGCAGTATTTT
CDR3 protein: CASSLVASGGITDTQYF

V gene: TRBV6-4
D gene: TRBD2
J gene: TRBJ2-5
clone size: .
CDR3 DNA: TGTGCCAGCAGTGACGACTGCGGGAGGGAGACCCAGTACTTC
CDR3 protein: CASSDDCGRETQYF

V gene: TRBV21-1
D gene: .
J gene: TRBJ1-5
clone size: many
CDR3 DNA: TGTGCCAGCAGCAAAGGTCCCCAGGGAAAGGGCAATCAGCCCCAGCATTTT
CDR3 protein: CASSKGPQGKGNQPQHF